Here is one TCR beta chain with its context. This clone occurred a few times. The specificity of this receptor is unknown. The record has no base qualities; no much larger clone is one base away. In this study, focal radiation therapy paired with CTLA-4 blockade (ipilimumab) was tested in patients who had chemo-refractory metastatic non-small-cell lung cancer. The library was built by means of the immunoSEQ multiplex PCR assay. TCRdb carries this immuneACCESS record with in-frame sequences only. Its versions omit some clonotypes, under half of them owing to an unresolved V gene in the studies checked, with the rest unexplained. For this sample the table gives 55,000 or so clones, of which about 80% were detected only once. Approximately 6.1% of the sample is taken by the ten largest. These data originate in a study of radiotherapy plus CTLA-4 blockade in lung cancer (dated by TCRdb to 2016 to 2018). The study in broad terms: Objective responses occurred in approximately 17% of enrolled patients, and about 30% achieved disease control.

From the cysteine up to the phenylalanine, the CDR3 has a length of 17 residues. Just the 51-base CDR3 DNA is kept, in frame starting at base 1. CDR1 MDHEN and CDR2 SYDVKM were looked up in the germline V gene. Compared with germline, V lacks 8 bases and J lacks 1 base; bases without a gene match: 7. What the work shows at the level of the full study, not this receptor alone: Early dynamic changes in blood T cell clones, together with increased serum interferon-beta after radiation, were reported as the strongest predictors of response. After treatment with radiotherapy and ipilimumab, TCR clones that originated in tumors expanded in peripheral blood.

Rearrangement joined TRBV28 to TRBJ2-4, and 14 junctional nucleotides match TRBD2. The sequencing used peripheral blood, collected from a patient treated with radiotherapy plus ipilimumab. This sequence was found in a human donor with non-small cell lung cancer whose response to radiotherapy plus ipilimumab could not be evaluated. In nucleotides, the sequence is TGTGCCAGCGGGCCCGGGACTAGCGGGAGTGCCAAAAACATTCAGTACTTC. It encodes CASGPGTSGSAKNIQYF.